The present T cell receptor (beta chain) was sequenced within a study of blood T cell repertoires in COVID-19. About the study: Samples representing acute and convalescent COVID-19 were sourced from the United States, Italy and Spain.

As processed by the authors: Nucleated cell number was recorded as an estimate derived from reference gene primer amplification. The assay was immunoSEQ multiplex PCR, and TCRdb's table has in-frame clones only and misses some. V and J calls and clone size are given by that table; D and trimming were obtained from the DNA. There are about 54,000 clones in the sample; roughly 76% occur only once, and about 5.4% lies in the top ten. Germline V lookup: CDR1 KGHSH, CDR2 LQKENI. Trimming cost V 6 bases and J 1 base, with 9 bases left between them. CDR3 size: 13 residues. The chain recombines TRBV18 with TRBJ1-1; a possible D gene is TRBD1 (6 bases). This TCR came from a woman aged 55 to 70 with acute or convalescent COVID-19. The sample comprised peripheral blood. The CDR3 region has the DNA TGTGCCAGCTCCTTGGGACAGAACACTGAAGCTTTCTTT. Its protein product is CASSLGQNTEAFF.